This TCR beta chain was obtained from a study of beta chain features in type 1 diabetes. Notes on the study in general: Shortening that was moderate but significant affected the TCRB CDR3s of Type 1 diabetes patients in all four CD4+ subsets. Possible PCR preference for shorter templates applied equally to patients and controls.

cDNA synthesis used the whole RNA isolate, giving expressed TCRB sequences. The average output of naive, central memory and regulatory T cell samples was several million reads. The assay was immunoSEQ multiplex PCR, and TCRdb's table has in-frame clones only and misses some. The data hold about 320,000 clones, with approximately 15% observed a single time. Points on this clone: Its antigen is unidentified.

Trimming cost V 4 bases and J 0 bases, with 12 bases left between them. CDR3 length equals 15 residues. Germline V gene data show CDR1 as SGHDT and CDR2 as YYEEEE. Sequencing was carried out using central memory CD4+ T cells from blood. This clonotype was obtained from a man in his thirties or forties in good health. The rearrangement joins TRBV5-6 to TRBJ2-3, with D possibly being TRBD2 (5 bases). The DNA of the CDR3 is TGTGCCAGCAGCCTTCGTTGGACTAGCACAGATACGCAGTATTTT. Translation gives CASSLRWTSTDTQYF.